This T cell receptor (beta chain) was identified during a study of T-cell memory formation after mild COVID-19 (dated by TCRdb to about 2021). About the study as a whole: TCR sequence clusters from the two donors were largely donor specific. In a couple of donors, T-cell clones that expanded and contracted after mild COVID-19 were followed by sequencing TCRalpha and TCRbeta repertoires longitudinally. The cohort was made up of two young adult volunteers, one female and one male, who were previously healthy. Summary of the overall study and its limitations: Only a couple of mild cases were covered by the study, and larger cohorts that include severe cases with pre-infection samples were considered necessary. Contracting CD4+ clones were located mainly in the CM and EM memory subsets, whereas CD8+ clones were found to be enriched in EMRA. SARS-CoV-2 specificity was not confirmed for the second-wave clones peaking on day 37. Balanced CD4/CD8 phenotypes were observed for clones contracting from day 15 to 85, whereas a bias towards CD4+ was observed for a second wave of clones expanding from day 15 to 37. Some responding clones were detected in pre-infection memory, which suggested that pre-existing cross-reactive memory T cells had joined the SARS-CoV-2 response.

PBMCs were isolated by Ficoll-Paque density gradient centrifugation. Via the germline V gene, CDR1 is MGHRA and CDR2 YSYEKL. The CDR3 goes from the cysteine to the phenylalanine over 13 residues. Only the CDR3 DNA stays, 39 bases, in frame from base 1. The junction shows trimming of 4 bases on V and 5 bases on J, plus 9 bases between the germline ends. These reads were obtained on an Illumina NovaSeq 6000. Using 5'RACE with constant-segment primers, TCRalpha and TCRbeta cDNA libraries were constructed, with sample barcodes and unique molecular identifiers added in the process. Trizol reagent was used to extract RNA from every sample. Library amplification was performed in two PCR steps, and a second sample barcode and Illumina TruSeq adapters were introduced in the second step. Sequencing of the libraries was done on an Illumina NovaSeq, producing 2 x 150 bp paired-end reads. In the paper's pipeline: With migec v1.2.7, reads were demultiplexed and then collapsed into UMI-guided consensus sequences. Using mixcr v2.1.11, UMI consensuses were aligned to TRA and TRB V and J templates and then assembled into clonotypes. Clonotypes were classified as expanded or contracted when called significant by both edgeR and NoisET, with noise models trained on biological replicates. For edgeR calls, a false discovery rate-adjusted p below 0.01 and a log2 fold-change threshold of 1 were applied. PCA with hierarchical clustering of max-normalized trajectories of the 1000 most abundant clonotypes was used as exploratory dynamics analysis. Each responding clone was given a CD4 or CD8 phenotype based on the CD4+ and CD8+ repertoires, which had been sequenced separately. TCRdb handled the public reads itself, with Q25 trimming in fastp and clone calling in MiXCR, and kept productive beta chains. Each record represents a unique CDR3 protein, reported with the most common genes and DNA among its rows. TCRdb assigned the V and J calls; the authors' analysis was not used. The sample has about 100,000 distinct CDR3 sequences on record, approximately 15% of them singletons. 39% of the sample comes from the top ten.

The sample holds a few counts of this clonotype. The clone's antigen remains unknown. Base qualities were left out, and no much larger clone turns up one base away. The rearranged segments are TRBV4-1 and TRBJ2-1, with the D gene not confidently named. The sequenced sample was PBMCs or a T cell subset sorted from them (not recorded which). This sequence was found in a man aged 18 to 30 who had mild COVID-19 (a few samples of this study predate the infection). The sample titles of this study are shuffled in the database, so cell type and time point are left out; the donor was told from shared clones. This receptor carries the CDR3 CASSRISHNEQFF. The DNA sequence is as follows: TGCGCCAGCAGCCGGATATCTCACAATGAGCAGTTCTTC.